A selection of T cell receptor beta chains follows, all from one sample in a study of graft-versus-host responses after intestinal transplantation. Generated by immunoSEQ multiplex PCR, the TCRdb table keeps only in-frame clones and is missing some. The top ten clones hold 7.6% of a sample with approximately 85,000 clones, around 93% of them seen once. Antigens for these TCRs are unknown. Sample: unstimulated CD8+ T cells sorted from spleen or lymph node cells, taken before transplant. The source is a human donor who was the organ donor for an intestinal transplant. CDR3s leave out the opening cysteine and the closing phenylalanine or tryptophan.

V: TRBV5-6
CDR3: ASSLASEPAYTQETQY

V: TRBV27
CDR3: ASSKGVTNEKLF

V: TRBV11-2
CDR3: ASSSYGGNTGELF

V: TRBV4-1
CDR3: ASSQIKGVETQY

V: TRBV2
CDR3: ASRVDGTEAF

V: TRBV7-7
CDR3: ASSQNPGRQETQY

V: TRBV5-1
CDR3: ASSSDSETAVNTEAF

V: TRBV6-6
CDR3: ASSYSASYEQY

V: TRBV9
CDR3: ASSVGSGSTDTQY

V: TRBV4-2
CDR3: ASSQDSVAFKGGEQY

V: TRBV4-1
CDR3: ASSSHLDRSYEQY

V: TRBV10-2
CDR3: ASSVRDEQF

V: TRBV7-2
CDR3: ASEAGGNTEAF

V: TRBV5-1
CDR3: ASSPWGTGLPGYT

V: TRBV4-1
CDR3: ASSQEGGDSGTNVLT

V: TRBV5-8
CDR3: ASSYFSDRGRGDTQY

V: TRBV6-5
CDR3: ASIGERQPQH

V: TRBV2
CDR3: ASSVGGLGGYT

V: TRBV5-1
CDR3: ASSLGWDRSNYGYT

V: TRBV9
CDR3: ASSPTRGGKNIQY

V: TRBV30
CDR3: AWGTGNGYT

V: TRBV7-7
CDR3: ASSPSSGETQY

V: TRBV27
CDR3: ASRTRDLPPLEQF

V: TRBV27
CDR3: ASSGLAGGTMDEQF

V: TRBV13
CDR3: ASSPRDLMNTEAF

V: TRBV10-3
CDR3: AILSGYGYT

V: TRBV6-4
CDR3: ASSEGGSQETQY

V: TRBV7-9
CDR3: ASSFPDRTSSYEQY

V: TRBV6-1
CDR3: ASSDFPGEAF

V: TRBV4-1
CDR3: ASSQAGSQETQY

V: TRBV11-1
CDR3: ASSLVGRPQETQY

V: TRBV7-9
CDR3: ASSLTVNYGYT

V: TRBV19
CDR3: ASSQRTGLGYT

V: TRBV29-1
CDR3: SVEGGGSEQY

V: TRBV6-5
CDR3: ASSYNNEQF

V: TRBV2
CDR3: ASSVPGRTISGANVLT

V: TRBV29-1
CDR3: SVVGYGEAF